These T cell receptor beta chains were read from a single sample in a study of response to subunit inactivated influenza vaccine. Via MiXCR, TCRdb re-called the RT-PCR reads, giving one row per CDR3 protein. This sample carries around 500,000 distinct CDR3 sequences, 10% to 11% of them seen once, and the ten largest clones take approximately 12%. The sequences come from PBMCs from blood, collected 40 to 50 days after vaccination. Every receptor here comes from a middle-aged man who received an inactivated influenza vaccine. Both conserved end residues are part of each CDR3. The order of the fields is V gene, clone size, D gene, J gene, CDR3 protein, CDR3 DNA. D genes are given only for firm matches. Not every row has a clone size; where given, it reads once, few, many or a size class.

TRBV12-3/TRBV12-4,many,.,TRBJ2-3,CASSRGTAQGTQYF,TGTGCCAGCAGTCGGGGGACAGCGCAAGGGACGCAGTATTTT
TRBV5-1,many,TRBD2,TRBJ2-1,CASTTSGATYNEQFF,TGCGCCAGCACTACTAGCGGGGCCACCTACAATGAGCAGTTCTTC
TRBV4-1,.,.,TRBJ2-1,CASSQSHSHGNEQFF,TGCGCCAGCAGCCAAAGCCACTCCCACGGGAATGAGCAGTTCTTC
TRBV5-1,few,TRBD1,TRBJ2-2,CASRLTGINTGELFF,TGCGCCAGCAGGCTGACAGGGATAAACACCGGGGAGCTGTTTTTT
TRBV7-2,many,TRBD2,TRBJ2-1,CASSSLLAGNEQFF,TGTGCCAGCAGCTCCCTTCTAGCGGGAAATGAGCAGTTCTTC
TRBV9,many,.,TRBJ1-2,CASSVEGTGSLYGYTF,TGTGCCAGCAGCGTAGAGGGAACAGGGAGCCTCTATGGCTACACCTTC
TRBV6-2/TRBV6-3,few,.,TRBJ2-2,CATLDGPNTGELFF,TGTGCCACCCTGGACGGCCCGAACACCGGGGAGCTGTTTTTT
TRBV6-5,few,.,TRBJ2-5,CASSYGVEGGTQYF,TGTGCCAGCAGTTACGGGGTAGAGGGAGGGACCCAGTACTTC
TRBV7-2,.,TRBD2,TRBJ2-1,CASTPWGASGGREQFF,TGTGCCAGCACCCCATGGGGGGCTAGCGGGGGCCGCGAGCAGTTCTTC
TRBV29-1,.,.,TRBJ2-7,CSVGRVGYEQYF,TGCAGCGTTGGCAGGGTGGGTTACGAGCAGTACTTC
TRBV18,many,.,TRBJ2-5,CASSDRRQETQYF,TGTGCCAGCTCGGACAGACGACAAGAGACCCAGTACTTC
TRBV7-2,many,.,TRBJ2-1,CASSPSGNEQFF,TGTGCCAGCAGCCCTTCGGGGAATGAGCAGTTCTTC
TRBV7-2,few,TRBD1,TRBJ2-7,CASSLTGGDLYEQYF,TGTGCCAGCAGCTTGACAGGGGGCGATCTATACGAGCAGTACTTC
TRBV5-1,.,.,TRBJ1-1,CASSGRDTAEAFF,TGCGCCAGCAGCGGCCGGGACACCGCTGAAGCTTTCTTT
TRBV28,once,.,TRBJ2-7,CANSFASPYEQYF,TGTGCCAACAGTTTCGCTTCCCCCTACGAGCAGTACTTC
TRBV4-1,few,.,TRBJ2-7,CASSRYGPDSPSYEQYF,TGCGCCAGCAGCCGATACGGCCCGGACAGCCCTTCCTACGAGCAGTACTTC
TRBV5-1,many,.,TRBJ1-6,CASSLAARSSYNSPLHF,TGCGCCAGCAGCTTGGCCGCGAGGAGCTCCTATAATTCACCCCTCCACTTT
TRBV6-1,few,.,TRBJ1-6,CASKQESSYNSPLHF,TGTGCCAGCAAGCAAGAAAGCTCCTATAATTCACCCCTCCACTTT
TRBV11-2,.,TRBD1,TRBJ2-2,CASSLNPTGASNTGELFF,TGTGCCAGCAGCTTGAATCCGACAGGGGCTTCGAACACCGGGGAGCTGTTTTTT
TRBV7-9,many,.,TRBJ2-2,CASSSLRHTGELFF,TGTGCCAGCAGCTCATTAAGACACACCGGGGAGCTGTTTTTT
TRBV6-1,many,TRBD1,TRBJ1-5,CASSDDRDQPQHF,TGTGCCAGCAGTGATGACAGGGATCAGCCCCAGCATTTT
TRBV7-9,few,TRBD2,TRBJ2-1,CASSPPGRGGRNEQFF,TGTGCCAGCAGCCCGCCTGGGCGGGGGGGCCGGAATGAGCAGTTCTTC
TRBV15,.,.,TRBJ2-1,CATSRDPGPLWNEQFF,TGTGCCACCAGCAGAGATCCGGGACCTCTGTGGAATGAGCAGTTCTTC
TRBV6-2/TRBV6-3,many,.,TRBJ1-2,CASSLLTGHRVGYGYTF,TGTGCCAGCAGTTTGTTGACAGGCCACAGGGTTGGCTATGGCTACACCTTC
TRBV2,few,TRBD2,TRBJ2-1,CASSVGASGSSYNEQFF,TGTGCCAGCAGTGTGGGTGCAAGCGGGAGCTCCTACAATGAGCAGTTCTTC
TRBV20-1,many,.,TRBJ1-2,CSASEGGYGYTF,TGCAGTGCTAGTGAAGGTGGCTATGGCTACACCTTC
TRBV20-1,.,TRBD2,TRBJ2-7,CSAIPGLASSYEQYF,TGCAGTGCTATCCCGGGACTAGCGAGCTCCTACGAGCAGTACTTC
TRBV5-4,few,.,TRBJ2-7,CASSPDRAVTYEQYF,TGTGCCAGCAGCCCCGATAGGGCCGTCACCTACGAGCAGTACTTC